This T cell receptor (beta chain) was recovered during a study of early T cells in non-severe SARS-CoV-2 infection. CDR1 is SQVTM and CDR2 is ANQGSEA in the germline V gene. The V end lost 7 bases, the J end lost 8 bases, and 11 bases lay between the germline ends. This CDR3 contains 10 residues. Individual cDNA molecules each received unique molecular identifiers attached to them. In TCRdb, the 5' RACE reads were re-called with MiXCR into one record per CDR3 protein. The sample consists of 35,000 to 40,000 distinct CDR3 sequences, 4.5% to 7.5% of them appearing once. This clonotype was seen a handful of times.

This TCR was recovered from an adult who was a healthcare worker with PCR-confirmed SARS-CoV-2 infection or an uninfected control (not recorded which). The source material was whole blood. V usage is TRBV29-1 and J usage is TRBJ1-1; no clear D gene. For the CDR3, the DNA is TGCAGCGGAGGAATGTCCGAAGCTTTCTTT. Amino acids: CSGGMSEAFF.